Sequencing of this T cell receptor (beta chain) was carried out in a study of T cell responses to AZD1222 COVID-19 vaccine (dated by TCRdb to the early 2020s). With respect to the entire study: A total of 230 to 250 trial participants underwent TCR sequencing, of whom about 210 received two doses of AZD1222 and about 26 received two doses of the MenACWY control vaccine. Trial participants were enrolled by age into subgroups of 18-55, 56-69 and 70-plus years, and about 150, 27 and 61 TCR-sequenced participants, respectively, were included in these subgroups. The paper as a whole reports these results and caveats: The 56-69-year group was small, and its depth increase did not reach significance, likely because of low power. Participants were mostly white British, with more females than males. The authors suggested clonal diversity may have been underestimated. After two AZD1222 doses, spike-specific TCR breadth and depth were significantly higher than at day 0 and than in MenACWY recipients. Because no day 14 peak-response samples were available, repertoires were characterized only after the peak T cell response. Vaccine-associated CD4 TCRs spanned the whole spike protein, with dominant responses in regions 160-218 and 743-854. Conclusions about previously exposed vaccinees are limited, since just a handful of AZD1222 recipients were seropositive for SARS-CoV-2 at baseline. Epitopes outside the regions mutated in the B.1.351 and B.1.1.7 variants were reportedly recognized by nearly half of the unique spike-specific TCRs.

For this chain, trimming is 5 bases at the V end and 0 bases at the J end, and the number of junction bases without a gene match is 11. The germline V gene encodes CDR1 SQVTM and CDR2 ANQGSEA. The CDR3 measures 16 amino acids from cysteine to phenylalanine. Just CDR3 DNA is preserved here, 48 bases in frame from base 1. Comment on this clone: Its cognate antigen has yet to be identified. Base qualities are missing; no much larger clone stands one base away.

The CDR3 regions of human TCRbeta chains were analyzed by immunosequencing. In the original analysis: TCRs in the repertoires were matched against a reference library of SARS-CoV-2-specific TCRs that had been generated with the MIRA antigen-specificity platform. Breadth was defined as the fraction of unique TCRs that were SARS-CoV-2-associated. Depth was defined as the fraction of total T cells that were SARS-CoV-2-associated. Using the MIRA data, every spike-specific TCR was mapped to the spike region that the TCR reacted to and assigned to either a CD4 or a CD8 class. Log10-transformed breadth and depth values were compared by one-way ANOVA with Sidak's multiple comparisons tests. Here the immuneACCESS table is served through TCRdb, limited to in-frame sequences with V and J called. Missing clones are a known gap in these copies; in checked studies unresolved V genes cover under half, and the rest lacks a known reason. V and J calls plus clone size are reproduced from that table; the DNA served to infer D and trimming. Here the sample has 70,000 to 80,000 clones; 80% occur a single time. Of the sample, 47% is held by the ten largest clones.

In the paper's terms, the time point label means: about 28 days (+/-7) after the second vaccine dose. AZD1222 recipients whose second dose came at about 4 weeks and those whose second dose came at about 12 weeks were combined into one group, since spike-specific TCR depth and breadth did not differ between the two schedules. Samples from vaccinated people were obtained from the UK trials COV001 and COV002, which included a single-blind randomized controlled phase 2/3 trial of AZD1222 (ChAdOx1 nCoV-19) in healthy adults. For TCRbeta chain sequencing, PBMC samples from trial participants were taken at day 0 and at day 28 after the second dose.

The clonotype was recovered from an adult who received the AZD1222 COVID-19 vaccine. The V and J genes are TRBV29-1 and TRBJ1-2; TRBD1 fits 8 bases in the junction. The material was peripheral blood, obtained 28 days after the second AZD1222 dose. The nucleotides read TGCAGCGTTAAAATCGACAGGGGTTATGCTAACTATGGCTACACCTTC. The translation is CSVKIDRGYANYGYTF.